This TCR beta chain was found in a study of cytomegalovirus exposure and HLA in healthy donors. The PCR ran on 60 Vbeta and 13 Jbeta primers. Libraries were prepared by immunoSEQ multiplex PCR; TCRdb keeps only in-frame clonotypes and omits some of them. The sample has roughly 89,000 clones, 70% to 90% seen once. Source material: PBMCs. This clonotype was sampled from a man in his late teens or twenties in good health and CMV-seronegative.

CDR3 sequence reads: CASSSRTGEQETQYF. CDR3 DNA: TGTGCCAGCAGCTCCCGGACAGGGGAACAAGAGACCCAGTACTTC. The rearrangement links TRBV7-2 to TRBJ2-5, with 9 bases identical to TRBD1. The CDR3 contains 15 residues. Losses at the gene ends were 4 bases for V and 2 bases for J; bases not matched to a gene: 5. Germline CDR1 is SGHTA and CDR2 is FQGNSA.